This T cell receptor (beta chain) originates from a study of CD8+ T cells in alopecia areata. Study details: Tofacitinib was taken orally by treated patients, and the dose was 5 to 10 mg twice daily. Notes on the study in general: Normal scalp had lower clonality than lesional scalp, with alopecia totalis/universalis lesions showing this most strongly.

Trimming cost V 2 bases and J 0 bases, with 7 bases left between them. The germline V gene encodes CDR1 SNHLY and CDR2 FYNNEI. This CDR3 is built from 14 residues. Isolated RNA was reverse transcribed into cDNA used as the sequencing template. Data came from immunoSEQ multiplex PCR; TCRdb stores just in-frame clones and leaves some out. The repertoire holds about 140,000 clones, around 49% seen once, with roughly 0.92% in the top ten. Alopecia areata patients had lesional scalp punch biopsies and peripheral blood taken from them. Isolation of CD4+ and CD8+ T cells from PBMCs was achieved by sorting. A word on this clone: Its antigen is currently unknown.

The chain joins TRBV2 to TRBJ1-1; the D is unclear. The source material was CD4+ T cells sorted from blood, sampled at week 0. The clonotype comes from a human donor with alopecia areata. CDR3 region: CASSELPVNTEAFF. Written as DNA, the CDR3 is TGTGCCAGCAGTGAACTCCCCGTGAACACTGAAGCTTTCTTT.